The 20 T cell receptor beta chains reported below all come from one sample, sequenced in a study of identical twins. MiXCR, run by TCRdb on the 5' RACE reads, gives a single entry per CDR3 protein. This table holds some 1,600,000 distinct CDR3 sequences, about 30% found once. The sample comprised cord blood. These receptors were taken from a newborn girl in good health.

This clonotype was counted at least ten times. The rearrangement links TRBV15 to TRBJ2-7; 11 bases agree with TRBD2. V gave up 0 bases and J gave up 6 bases; unmatched junction bases: 1. The CDR3 contains 14 residues. Germline loops: CDR1 LNHNV, CDR2 YYDKDF (reference sequence). The CDR3 sequence is CATSRDTSGSEQYF. CDR3 sequence (DNA): TGTGCCACCAGCAGAGATACTAGCGGGAGCGAGCAGTACTTC.

This clonotype was counted a few times. The chain joins TRBV20-1 to TRBJ2-5, with D unresolved. The CDR3 consists of 13 residues. From germline, CDR1 is DFQATT and CDR2 SNEGSKA (reference sequence). Trimming took off 0 bases at V and 3 bases at J, with 8 bases between the two ends. The chain's CDR3 is CSARDGQKETQYF. As DNA, the CDR3 is TGCAGTGCTAGAGATGGGCAAAAAGAGACCCAGTACTTC.

This chain joins TRBV4-2 and TRBJ2-7, with D tentatively TRBD1 (6 bases). V was shortened by 0 bases and J by 5 bases, with 14 bases between the two germline ends. Germline-derived CDR1 and CDR2 are LGHNA and YNFKEQ. CDR3 length: 15 residues. This CDR3 reads CASSQEGTKGHEQYF. DNA for the CDR3: TGTGCCAGCAGCCAAGAAGGGACAAAAGGCCACGAGCAGTACTTC.

This clonotype was recorded only once. The chain uses TRBV7-2 and TRBJ1-6; a possible D gene is TRBD1 (5 bases). The CDR3 is 14 residues long. Trimming shortened V by 0 bases and J by 10 bases, and 10 bases separated the two germline ends. Germline CDR1 SGHTA, CDR2 FQGNSA. CDR3 residues: CASSLAGTPSPLHF. The CDR3 bases are TGTGCCAGCAGCTTAGCAGGGACGCCGTCACCCCTCCACTTT.

The genes are TRBV14 and TRBJ2-5, with 12 bases lining up with TRBD1. CDR1 and CDR2 from the germline V gene are SGHDN and FVKESK. The CDR3 runs 19 residues. V lost 1 base and J lost 0; bases outside the gene matches: 9. The CDR3 DNA follows: TGTGCCAGCAGCCAAGCTTGGGACAGGGGGCTGGGGTACCAAGAGACCCAGTACTTC. It codes for CASSQAWDRGLGYQETQYF.

This clonotype was counted between two and nine times. This rearrangement joins TRBV10-3 to TRBJ2-1; possibly TRBD1 or TRBD2 for D (5 bases each). The CDR3 contains 15 residues. CDR1 and CDR2 (germline): ENHRY, SYGVKD. V lost 4 bases and J 2 bases, leaving 12 bases between the germline ends. DNA for the CDR3: TGTGCCATCAGTGGACCCGGGACGGCCTACAATGAGCAGTTCTTC. Its protein product is CAISGPGTAYNEQFF.

For this clonotype: The junction does not match germline at one end; this may be a read error. This chain links TRBV12-3 or TRBV12-4 with TRBJ2-1; D uncertain. This CDR3 has 15 amino acids. The CDR3 here is CASSERRQPYNEQSF. DNA of the CDR3: TGTGCCAGCAGTGAACGGAGACAACCCTACAATGAGCAGTCCTTC.

This clonotype was recorded a few times. The chain employs TRBV4-1 and TRBJ2-1, with TRBD2 matching 13 bases. V shed 2 bases and J 6 bases; nucleotides not matched to a gene: 7. This CDR3 is built from 17 residues. Germline lookup yields CDR1 MGHRA and CDR2 YSYEKL. The chain's CDR3 is CASSQQRLAGGFNEQFF. CDR3 bases: TGCGCCAGCAGCCAACAAAGACTAGCGGGAGGATTCAATGAGCAGTTCTTC.

The CDR3 here is CASSRGPPRVTGELFF. CDR3 DNA: TGTGCCAGCAGCCGCGGGCCTCCGAGGGTCACCGGGGAGCTGTTTTTT. This chain connects TRBV5-6 to TRBJ2-2, with D maybe TRBD2 (5 bases). CDR1 and CDR2 from the germline V gene are SGHDT and YYEEEE. The CDR3 runs to 16 residues. V dropped 4 bases and J dropped 4 bases, with 17 bases sitting between them.

CDR3 DNA: TGTGCCAGCAGCCAAGATCGGCAGGGGAGCTATGGCTACACCTTC. This sequence encodes CASSQDRQGSYGYTF. The V call is TRBV3-1, the J call TRBJ1-2; the D gene is possibly TRBD1 (6 bases). The CDR3 has 15 amino acids. The germline CDR1 and CDR2 sequences are LGHDT and YNNKEL (reference sequence). V dropped 0 bases and J dropped 4 bases, with 12 bases sitting between them.

As regards this clonotype: One end of the junction varies from germline; a read error may be responsible. This rearrangement joins TRBV11-2 to TRBJ2-1; D is ambiguous. Per the germline V gene, CDR1 is SGHAT and CDR2 is FQNNGV. This CDR3 has 14 amino acids. The CDR3 is CAGSFRGSYNEQFF. The DNA for the CDR3 is TGTGCCGGCAGCTTCCGCGGCTCCTACAATGAGCAGTTCTTC.

A few counts support this clonotype. The rearrangement uses TRBV6-5 and TRBJ2-7; TRBD2 matches 7 bases. Germline-derived CDR1 and CDR2 are MNHEY and SVGAGI. V lost 6 bases, J lost 2 bases, and 4 bases stayed unmatched. CDR3 length: 13 amino acids. Written as DNA, the CDR3 is TGTGCCAGCAGGGGGGACTACCCCTACGAGCAGTACTTC. Translation gives CASRGDYPYEQYF.

The V call is TRBV5-1, the J call TRBJ1-1, with D perhaps TRBD1 (5 bases). Trimming removed 1 base from V and 3 bases from J, with 16 bases in between. Germline CDR1 SGHRS, CDR2 YFSETQ. This CDR3 spans 16 amino acids. CDR3 bases: TGCGCCAGCAGCTTGATTCTGGGGGGACGGCACACTGAAGCTTTCTTT. Residues: CASSLILGGRHTEAFF. The whole variable domain, filled in from reference TRBV5-1 and TRBJ1-1, reads KAGVTQTPRYLIKTRGQQVTLSCSPISGHRSVSWYQQTPGQGLQFLFEYFSETQRNKGNFPGRFSGRQFSNSRSEMNVSTLELGDSALYLCASSLILGGRHTEAFFGQGTRLTVV.

This clonotype was observed once. V is TRBV14 and J is TRBJ2-7; D might be TRBD2 (7 bases). Germline assignment: CDR1 SGHDN and CDR2 FVKESK. There are 15 residues in the CDR3. Trimming removed 3 bases from V and 3 bases from J, with 15 bases in between. As DNA, the CDR3 is TGTGCCAGCAGCCAGGCAGGGGAGGGGCTCTACGAGCAGTACTTC. This sequence encodes CASSQAGEGLYEQYF. The whole variable domain, remainder taken from reference TRBV14 and TRBJ2-7, is EAGVTQFPSHSVIEKGQTVTLRCDPISGHDNLYWYRRVMGKEIKFLLHFVKESKQDESGMPNNRFLAERTGGTYSTLKVQPAELEDSGVYFCASSQAGEGLYEQYFGPGTRLTVT.

The rearrangement uses TRBV24-1 and TRBJ2-4, with 12 bases aligning to TRBD1. The tail of the sequence fits TRBJ2-5 better, so the J call may be wrong. This CDR3 comprises 16 residues. Looked up from germline, CDR1 is KGHDR and CDR2 is SFDVKD. This chain's CDR3 is CATSDFGTGGSETQYF. DNA for the CDR3: TGTGCCACCAGTGATTTCGGGACAGGGGGCTCAGAGACCCAGTACTTC.

The sample holds a few counts of this clonotype. V is TRBV6-5 and J is TRBJ2-1; 10 nucleotides agree with TRBD1. The CDR3 has 16 amino acids. Germline V gene lookup returns CDR1 MNHEY and CDR2 SVGAGI. V lost 6 bases to trimming and J lost 5 bases; unmatched junction nucleotides: 10. CDR3 region: CASRASMGQGNNEQFF. CDR3 sequence (DNA): TGTGCCAGCAGGGCTTCAATGGGACAGGGGAACAATGAGCAGTTCTTC.

This chain uses TRBV20-1 with TRBJ2-7; D is undetermined. V was pared by 2 bases and J by 7 bases, with 18 bases between. The length of the CDR3 is 14 residues. The V gene's germline CDR1 is DFQATT and CDR2 SNEGSKA (reference sequence). The CDR3 sequence is CSARTLGVSHEQYF. DNA of the CDR3: TGCAGTGCTAGAACTCTTGGAGTTTCGCATGAGCAGTACTTC.

The CDR3 is CATSKDGTVSWDEQFF. As DNA, the CDR3 is TGTGCCACCAGCAAAGACGGGACTGTCAGTTGGGATGAGCAGTTCTTC. The chain employs TRBV15 and TRBJ2-1, with D perhaps matching TRBD2 (6 bases). Trimming stripped 4 bases from V and 8 bases from J, with 21 bases between. The CDR3 covers 16 residues. From germline, CDR1 is LNHNV and CDR2 YYDKDF (reference sequence).

This chain links TRBV20-1 with TRBJ2-3; 13 positions match TRBD2. The CDR3 loop spans 15 amino acids. The J segment lost 4 bases and the V segment lost 6 bases, leaving 7 bases of the junction unmatched. The germline gives CDR1 DFQATT, CDR2 SNEGSKA (reference sequence). The CDR3 region has the DNA TGCAGTGCCCGCGGACTAGCGGGAGTCGCAGATACGCAGTATTTT. Translated: CSARGLAGVADTQYF.

Many counts were recorded for this clonotype. The chain carries TRBV21-1 and TRBJ1-2; the D call in the table, TRBD1, was not verified against the DNA. TRBV21-1 is termed a pseudogene. This CDR3 region has 14 residues. The CDR3 reads CASSKRDKNYGYTF. The CDR3 coding sequence is TGTGCCAGCAGCAAAAGGGACAAAAACTATGGCTACACCTTC.